Listed below are T cell receptor beta chains from one sample, sequenced in a study of blood T cell repertoires in COVID-19. Generated by immunoSEQ multiplex PCR, the TCRdb table keeps only in-frame clones and is missing some. The repertoire holds under 200,000 clones, with over 75% as singletons. Sequenced sample: PBMCs or T cells enriched from blood (not recorded which). The receptors come from a man in his fifties or sixties who had recovered from COVID-19. The conserved cysteine and the conserved F or W are not part of the CDR3 here.

j_call | v_call | cdr3_length | cdr3_aa
TRBJ1-2 | TRBV7-9 | 9 | ASWTGGGYT
TRBJ2-7 | TRBV19 | 10 | ASSQGDGEQY
TRBJ2-5 | TRBV5-4 | 11 | ASSLSAPETQY
TRBJ1-1 | TRBV29-1 | 11 | SVGPDGNTEAF
TRBJ2-7 | TRBV6-5 | 12 | ASLLAGGPYEQY
TRBJ2-1 | TRBV29-1 | 12 | SVTPTGNYNEQF
TRBJ1-5 | TRBV10-3 | 15 | AISEPRSGTSNQPQH
TRBJ2-1 | TRBV7-8 | 17 | ASSLGLAGGIRSYNEQF
TRBJ2-7 | TRBV29-1 | 13 | SVELPGLAPDEQY
TRBJ2-5 | TRBV7-8 | 13 | ASSIGDRGEETQY